Described below is a single T cell receptor (beta chain) sequence and its context. This clone's antigen is unknown. No much larger clone exists at a distance of one base, and base qualities are not known. These data come from a study of OX40 agonist ivuxolimab in advanced cancers. For the study in its entirety: Ivuxolimab was an agonistic, fully human IgG2 monoclonal antibody directed against OX40 (CD134), a costimulatory receptor. Intravenous ivuxolimab was administered to patients every 2 weeks at six dose levels: 0.01, 0.1, 0.3, 1.5, 3 and 10 mg/kg. Of the roughly 50 dose-escalation patients, hepatocellular carcinoma was present in around 20, melanoma in around 15, renal cell carcinoma in 9 and head and neck cancer in 9. In the dose-escalation cohort, around four fifths of patients were male, and the mean age was roughly 60 years, with a range of about 23 to 90. Prior anti-PD-1, anti-PD-L1 or anti-CTLA-4 therapy was permitted, and approximately 40% of dose-escalation patients had received checkpoint inhibitors. Three dose-escalation patients achieved partial responses, one with hepatocellular carcinoma and two with cutaneous melanoma. The point of sequencing TCRbeta in the periphery was to test whether ivuxolimab changed TCR sequence diversity and drove clonal T-cell expansion. The paper describes the monotherapy dose-escalation part (N ≈ 50 patients) of the phase I trial of ivuxolimab.

Via the germline V gene, CDR1 is MNHEY and CDR2 SVGAGI. Measured from the cysteine to the phenylalanine, the CDR3 is 16 residues long. The entry retains the CDR3 DNA only, 48 bases that are in frame from base 1. Trimming accounts for 1 base at V and 1 base at J, while the number of junction bases matched to no gene is 3. Patients with autoimmune disease history or receiving systemic immunosuppression were excluded from the trial. In every dose cohort, peripheral blood was drawn for TCR sequencing at baseline, cycle 4 day 1, and cycle 7 day 1. Samples came from an open-label, multicenter, first-in-human phase I dose-escalation trial of ivuxolimab. Adults with locally advanced or metastatic melanoma, renal cell, hepatocellular, or head and neck squamous cell carcinoma were enrolled in the trial. Before TCR sequencing, CD4+ T cells and CD8+ T cells were sorted from peripheral blood as separate populations.

Paper-wide results and their limitations: The antigen specificity of the peripheral T cells that underwent clonal expansion was not determined. Low levels of normalized T-cell clonal expansion were also seen in some nonresponding patients. At doses of 0.1 to 3.0 mg/kg, clonal expansion of both CD4+ and CD8+ T cells in blood was seen between baseline and week 6. In the 0.1-3.0 mg/kg groups, partial responders had among the lowest normalized peripheral clonal expansion, particularly in CD8+ T cells. After ivuxolimab, expanded clones were on average more numerous among CD8+ T cells than among CD4+ T cells.

Genomic DNA was isolated from the sorted cells so that the TCRbeta CDR3 region could be sequenced. The immunoSEQ Assay was used to sequence the TCRbeta CDR3 regions. Entries here come from immuneACCESS through TCRdb and include only in-frame sequences with V and J called. Some clones fail to appear in such tables; in the studies checked, an unresolved V gene covers under half of the shortfall, and the cause of the remainder is unknown. Within this sample are around 26,000 clones, with around 85% of them counted one time only. 34% of the sample is taken by the ten largest. This TCR came from an adult with an advanced solid tumor such as melanoma, head and neck, liver or kidney cancer. The sequencing here drew on CD4+ or CD8+ T cells sorted from blood, taken in a trial of the OX40 agonist ivuxolimab. The rearrangement combines TRBV6-5 with TRBJ2-2, and 7 junction bases match TRBD2. The DNA sequence follows: TGTGCCAGCAGTTACTTTTCGGGAGGGAACACCGGGGAGCTGTTTTTT. The encoded protein is CASSYFSGGNTGELFF.